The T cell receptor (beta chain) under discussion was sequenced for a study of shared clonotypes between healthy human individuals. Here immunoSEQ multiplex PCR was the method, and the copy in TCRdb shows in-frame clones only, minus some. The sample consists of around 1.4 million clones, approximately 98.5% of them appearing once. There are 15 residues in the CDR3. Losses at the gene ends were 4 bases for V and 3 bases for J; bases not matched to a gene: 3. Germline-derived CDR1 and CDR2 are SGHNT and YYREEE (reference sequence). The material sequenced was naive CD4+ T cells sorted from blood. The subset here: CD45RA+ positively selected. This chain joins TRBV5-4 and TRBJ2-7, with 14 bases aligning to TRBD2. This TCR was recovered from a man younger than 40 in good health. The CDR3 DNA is TGTGCCAGCAGCCCGACTAGCGGGAGGGACTACGAGCAGTACTTC. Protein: CASSPTSGRDYEQYF. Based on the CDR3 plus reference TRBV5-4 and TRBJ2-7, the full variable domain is ETGVTQSPTHLIKTRGQQVTLRCSSQSGHNTVSWYQQALGQGPQFIFQYYREEENGRGNFPPRFSGLQFPNYSSELNVNALELDDSALYLCASSPTSGRDYEQYFGPGTRLTVT.